This TCR beta chain came from a study of response to subunit inactivated influenza vaccine. MiXCR, applied by TCRdb to the RT-PCR reads, yields one record per CDR3 protein. The top ten hold about 7.8% of the sample, which has 200,000 to 300,000 distinct CDR3 sequences, roughly an eighth seen once. CDR3 length: 13 amino acids. Germline V CDR1 and CDR2: LGHNA, YNFKEQ. V shed 2 bases and J shed 12 bases, with 14 bases lying between them. A note on this clonotype: What it binds is not known.

Study-wide results and caveats: Authors suggested seasonal influenza vaccinations each recruit few new T cells.

Sequenced here: non-naive T cells sorted from PBMCs, sampled roughly 2 weeks before vaccination. The receptor was derived from a man aged 50 to 60 who received an inactivated influenza vaccine. The chain carries TRBV4-2 and TRBJ2-1; D is uncertain. DNA for the CDR3: TGTGCCAGCAGCCAATCGGATGCACTGGGGCAGTTCTTC. It yields the protein CASSQSDALGQFF.